Detailed here is one T cell receptor beta chain. What it recognizes is unknown. CDR3 length equals 13 residues. V was cut by 3 bases and J by 1 base, with 6 bases left in between. Germline V gene data show CDR1 as DFQATT and CDR2 as SNEGSKA (reference sequence). The sample originates from a study of T cells in Graves' hyperthyroidism and ophthalmopathy. Overall study: Before treatment of any kind, peripheral blood was taken at initial diagnosis.

Regarding the study as a whole: Peripheral blood also featured most of the thyroid clonotypes expanded above 0.001.

Amplified TCR beta CDR3 regions derived from RNA transcripts. Initially, a first-round RT-PCR of the TCR CDR3 employed the HTBI primer set. TCRdb passed the multiplex PCR reads through MiXCR, listing each CDR3 protein once. The sample shows hundreds of thousands of distinct CDR3 sequences, about 20% of them seen only once. This clonotype originated in a man younger than 40 with Graves' ophthalmopathy. Sequenced material: blood. The genes are TRBV20-1 and TRBJ2-2; D is uncertain. The chain's CDR3 is CSASTQNTGELFF. DNA for the CDR3: TGCAGTGCTAGTACCCAGAACACCGGGGAGCTGTTTTTT.